These 10 T cell receptor beta chains were all obtained from the same sample, sequenced in a study of regulatory T cells in long-lasting Graves disease. As to time point: newly diagnosed GD, antithyroid drugs for less than 3 months. Extracted RNA from PBMCs served as the source of the TCR library. Building the TCR beta libraries relied on iRepertoire HTBI primers, and CDR3 regions underwent Arm-PCR. Each CDR3 protein is one row after TCRdb ran MiXCR on the multiplex PCR reads. The sample lists fewer than 650,000 distinct CDR3 sequences, 15% to 20% seen once, with about 12% in the top ten. The same sample was also used in a study of T cells in Graves' hyperthyroidism and ophthalmopathy.

Sequences were derived from peripheral blood mononuclear cells (PBMCs), sampled at new diagnosis, from a patient treated with antithyroid drugs. The source is a man aged 18 to 35 with Graves disease.

The sample holds a few counts of this clonotype. The chain is built from TRBV7-9 and TRBJ2-2; weak D call: TRBD1 (5 bases). This CDR3 spans 16 amino acids. Trimming cost V 3 bases and J 0 bases, with 11 bases left between them. Germline-derived CDR1 and CDR2 are SEHNR and FQNEAQ (reference sequence). CDR3 residues: CASSFQGSANTGELFF. The CDR3, as DNA: TGTGCCAGCAGCTTCCAGGGTTCCGCGAACACCGGGGAGCTGTTTTTT.

The rearrangement links TRBV19 to TRBJ2-1; the D gene is possibly TRBD1 (7 bases). V lost 6 bases, J lost 9 bases, and 15 bases lay in between. The germline CDR1 and CDR2 sequences are LNHDA and SQIVND (reference sequence). This CDR3 comprises 13 residues. CDR3 nucleotides: TGTGCCAGTAGCAAAACAGGGGAGGCTGAGCAGTTCTTC. Translating gives CASSKTGEAEQFF.

This clonotype has ten or more counts. The V gene is TRBV11-2, the J gene TRBJ2-5; TRBD1 is a possible D gene (5 bases). The CDR3 spans 12 residues. Trimming cost V 5 bases and J 4 bases, with 8 bases left between them. Germline values: CDR1 SGHAT, CDR2 FQNNGV. The CDR3 here is CASSQGRETQYF. CDR3 sequence (DNA): TGTGCCAGCAGCCAGGGTCGAGAGACCCAGTACTTC.

The sample holds many counts of this clonotype. The V call is TRBV28, the J call TRBJ2-1, with 11 bases identical to TRBD2. J was trimmed by 9 bases and V by 4 bases; bases with no gene match: 5. Germline V gene data show CDR1 as MDHEN and CDR2 as SYDVKM. CDR3 length: 14 residues. The CDR3 DNA reads as TGTGCCAGCAGTTCACTAGCGGGAGTCGGTGAGCAGTTCTTC. Encoded protein: CASSSLAGVGEQFF.

This clonotype was seen a few times. CDR3 nucleotide sequence: TGTGCCAGCAGCTTACTTTCTGACTCCTACGAGCAGTACTTC. It translates to CASSLLSDSYEQYF. The chain carries TRBV13 and TRBJ2-7; no reliable D call. This CDR3 is 14 amino acids long. CDR1 and CDR2 from the germline V gene are PRHDT and FYEKMQ (reference sequence). V gave up 2 bases and J gave up 0 bases, with 8 bases separating them.

The gene calls are TRBV19 and TRBJ2-5; tentative D call: TRBD1 (5 bases). CDR3 size: 15 residues. V lost 6 bases and J lost 5, with 19 bases in between. In germline, CDR1 is LNHDA, CDR2 SQIVND (reference sequence). In DNA form, the CDR3 reads TGTGCCAGTAGGTTCAGCCAGGGCCATGGTGAGACCCAGTACTTC. Encoded protein: CASRFSQGHGETQYF.

This chain joins TRBV7-2 and TRBJ2-3; 7 bases line up with TRBD2. TRBJ2-5 explains the end of the DNA better; the J call may be wrong. This CDR3 is built from 15 residues. Germline V lookup: CDR1 SGHTA, CDR2 FQGNSA. As DNA, the CDR3 is TGTGCCAGCAGCTTAGTTGGGCGGGAGTCAGAGACCCAGTACTTC. Translation gives CASSLVGRESETQYF.

Only a few counts were recorded for this clonotype. CDR3 nucleotides: TGTGCCAGCAGCCAGGACTGGACAGGGGGCGACGAGCAGTACTTC. Residues: CASSQDWTGGDEQYF. This chain joins TRBV4-2 and TRBJ2-7, with TRBD1 matching 11 bases. The CDR3 has 15 residues. After removal of 3 bases from V and 5 bases from J, the junction contained 6 bases not matched to a gene. Germline CDR1 and CDR2: LGHNA and YNFKEQ.

As concerns this clonotype: This may stem from a read error, because a much larger clone lies one nucleotide away. CDR3 loop: CASGLVNRVGSEQYF. The CDR3 DNA reads as TGTGCTAGTGGTTTGGTCAACAGGGTCGGGAGCGAGCAGTACTTC. The chain carries TRBV12-5 and TRBJ2-7, with D perhaps being TRBD1 or TRBD2 (6 bases each). CDR1 is LGHNT, CDR2 FRNRAP, per germline. This CDR3 region has 15 residues. V lost 0 bases to trimming and J lost 6 bases, with 15 bases between them.

This clonotype was seen many times. This chain links TRBV20-1 with TRBJ2-7; the D is unclear. Germline V gene data show CDR1 as DFQATT and CDR2 as SNEGSKA (reference sequence). The V and J ends lost 6 bases and 3 bases respectively, with 12 bases between them. This CDR3 has 12 residues. Written as DNA, the CDR3 is TGCAGTGCCGGCCTGGCTAGCTACGAGCAGTACTTC. Protein product: CSAGLASYEQYF.